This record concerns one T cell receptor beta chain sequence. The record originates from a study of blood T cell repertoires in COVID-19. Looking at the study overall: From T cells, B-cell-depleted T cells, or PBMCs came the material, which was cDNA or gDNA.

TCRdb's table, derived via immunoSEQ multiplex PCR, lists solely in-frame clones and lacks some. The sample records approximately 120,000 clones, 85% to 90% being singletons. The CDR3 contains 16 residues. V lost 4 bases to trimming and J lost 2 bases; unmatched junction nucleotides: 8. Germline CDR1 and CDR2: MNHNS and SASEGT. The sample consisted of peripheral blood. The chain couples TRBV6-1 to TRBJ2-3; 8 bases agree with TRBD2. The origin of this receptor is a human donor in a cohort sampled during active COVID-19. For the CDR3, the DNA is TGTGCCAGCAGTGCAATTAGCGGGGCCCTCACAGATACGCAGTATTTT. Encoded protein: CASSAISGALTDTQYF.